Below, 27 T cell receptor beta chains from the same sample are listed, as sequenced in a study of early T cells in non-severe SARS-CoV-2 infection. MiXCR was run by TCRdb on the 5' RACE reads, yielding one entry per CDR3 protein. The sample holds 80,000 to 95,000 distinct CDR3 sequences, roughly 14% seen once. Sequenced: whole blood. These receptors were taken from an adult who was a healthcare worker with PCR-confirmed SARS-CoV-2 infection or an uninfected control (not recorded which).

This chain connects TRBV5-1 to TRBJ2-6, with D hard to call. Germline V gives CDR1 SGHRS, CDR2 YFSETQ. There are 15 residues in the CDR3. V was clipped by 0 bases and J by 0 bases, with 4 bases between them. CDR3 bases: TGCGCCAGCAGCTTGGAACTCTCTGGGGCCAACGTCCTGACTTTC. Translation gives CASSLELSGANVLTF.

This clonotype was picked up a small number of times. CDR3 sequence (DNA): TGTGCCATCAGGGCCGACAGGGGGGTGGACATTCAGTACTTC. It is translated as CAIRADRGVDIQYF. The J gene is TRBJ2-4, the V gene TRBV10-3; 9 bases align to TRBD1. In germline, CDR1 is ENHRY, CDR2 SYGVKD. V lost 6 bases, J lost 8 bases, and 8 bases stayed unmatched. The CDR3 length is 14 residues.

This clonotype occurred a few times. This chain connects TRBV11-1 to TRBJ2-3, with 12 bases lining up with TRBD2. This CDR3 contains 18 residues. Trimming took 1 base from V and 4 from J; bases not matched to a gene: 9. Germline-derived CDR1 and CDR2 are SGHAT and FQDESV (reference sequence). The CDR3: CASSLDTTSGGVADTQYF. The CDR3 nucleotides read TGTGCCAGCAGCTTAGACACGACTAGCGGGGGCGTAGCAGATACGCAGTATTTT.

In its sample, this clonotype was seen a few times. This sequence joins TRBV24-1 and TRBJ2-2; D is uncertain. This CDR3 contains 16 residues. Looked up from germline, CDR1 is KGHDR and CDR2 is SFDVKD. V was trimmed by 2 bases and J by 1 base, leaving 10 bases between them. In DNA, the CDR3 is TGTGCCACCAGTGATTACCGGGCCAAGAACACCGGGGAGCTGTTTTTT. This codes for CATSDYRAKNTGELFF.

The chain couples TRBV19 to TRBJ2-3, with D possibly TRBD2 on 6 matching bases. The CDR3 extends over 14 amino acids. Germline assignment: CDR1 LNHDA and CDR2 SQIVND (reference sequence). Between the trimmed V and J ends, which lost 7 bases and 6 bases, there was a span of 17 bases. CDR3 coding DNA: TGTGCCAGTACCAGGGACGGGGGACGGGATACGCAGTATTTT. It encodes CASTRDGGRDTQYF.

The J gene is TRBJ2-6, the V gene TRBV7-2, with D tentatively TRBD1 (5 bases). The V end was cut by 0 bases, the J end by 0 bases, with 15 bases between. The CDR3 spans 19 residues. The germline V gene encodes CDR1 SGHTA and CDR2 FQGNSA. This CDR3 reads CASSLAMGQGSSGANVLTF. As DNA, the CDR3 is TGTGCCAGCAGCTTAGCGATGGGGCAGGGCAGCTCTGGGGCCAACGTCCTGACTTTC.

This clonotype was seen many times. The rearrangement uses TRBV24-1 and TRBJ1-1; D call uncertain. The CDR3 loop spans 13 amino acids. CDR1 KGHDR and CDR2 SFDVKD come from the germline V gene. Trimming left V 9 bases short and J 1 base short, with 11 bases between. This CDR3 is CATRGAENTEAFF. In DNA form, the CDR3 reads TGTGCCACCCGCGGAGCGGAGAACACTGAAGCTTTCTTT.

The CDR3 bases are TGTGCCACCAGCAGAGATCGCCTCAATCAGCCCCAGCATTTT. Its translation: CATSRDRLNQPQHF. This chain uses TRBV15 with TRBJ1-5; D ambiguous. Germline V gene data show CDR1 as LNHNV and CDR2 as YYDKDF (reference sequence). The length of the CDR3 is 14 residues. Trimming stripped 0 bases from V and 3 bases from J, with 6 bases between.

The chain couples TRBV6-5 to TRBJ2-5; 10 positions match TRBD2. Germline V gives CDR1 MNHEY, CDR2 SVGAGI. Germline trimming cut 3 bases from V and 3 bases from J; bases unmatched to any gene: 4. The CDR3 covers 15 residues. CDR3: CASSYRGLAKETQYF. The CDR3 bases are TGTGCCAGCAGTTATAGGGGACTAGCGAAAGAGACCCAGTACTTC.

This clonotype was counted between two and nine times. This chain uses TRBV5-1 with TRBJ2-6; the D is unclear. CDR3 length equals 12 residues. CDR1 SGHRS and CDR2 YFSETQ come from the germline V gene. V was trimmed by 5 bases and J by 4 bases, leaving 4 bases between them. For the CDR3, the DNA is TGCGCCAGCAGTGAGGGGGCCAACGTCCTGACTTTC. This gives the protein CASSEGANVLTF.

V and J are TRBV2 and TRBJ2-1; maybe TRBD1 (6 bases). This CDR3 contains 15 residues. Germline V gene sequence: CDR1 SNHLY, CDR2 FYNNEI. V was cut by 6 bases and J by 0 bases, with 12 bases left in between. For the CDR3, the DNA is TGTGCCAGCAGGCTAGGACAGAGCTCCTACAATGAGCAGTTCTTC. This encodes CASRLGQSSYNEQFF.

This clonotype was seen more than once but under ten times. This sequence joins TRBV4-1 and TRBJ1-5, with 9 bases identical to TRBD1. The germline CDR1 and CDR2 sequences are MGHRA and YSYEKL. This CDR3 is 21 amino acids long. The V and J ends lost 4 bases and 0 bases, in that order; junction bases with no gene match: 19. The CDR3 spells CASSLRDRAVCPCYSNQPQHF. The CDR3 DNA is TGCGCCAGCAGCCTTAGGGACAGGGCCGTCTGCCCCTGCTATAGCAATCAGCCCCAGCATTTT.

The rearrangement joins TRBV28 to TRBJ2-7, with 8 positions matching TRBD1. The length of the CDR3 is 12 residues. In germline, CDR1 is MDHEN, CDR2 SYDVKM. Trimming cost V 6 bases and J 7 bases; bases outside gene matches: 5. The CDR3 nucleotides read TGTGCCAGCAGAAAACAGGGGGGTGAGCAGTACGTC. This codes for CASRKQGGEQYV.

The J gene is TRBJ1-1, the V gene TRBV11-3, with TRBD1 as a possible D gene (5 bases). The CDR3 is 16 residues long. V dropped 0 bases and J dropped 3 bases, with 14 bases sitting between them. CDR1 and CDR2 (germline): SGHNT, YENEEA. CDR3: CASSLDRRTYYTEAFF. For the CDR3, the DNA is TGTGCCAGCAGCTTAGATCGAAGGACATACTACACTGAAGCTTTCTTT.

V is TRBV9 and J is TRBJ2-5; possible D gene TRBD2, 6 bases. CDR3 length equals 14 residues. Germline lookup yields CDR1 SGDLS and CDR2 YYNGEE. The V gene lost 2 bases and the J gene lost 4 bases, with 12 bases spanning the gap. CDR3 in amino acids: CASSVGTGRETQYF. The CDR3 DNA is TGTGCCAGCAGCGTCGGGACTGGGCGAGAGACCCAGTACTTC.

This clonotype was counted between two and nine times. J is TRBJ2-1 and V is TRBV12-3 or TRBV12-4; D gene unclear. The CDR3 is made up of 12 amino acids. The germline V and J ends were trimmed by 3 bases and 6 bases, with 6 bases remaining between them. The CDR3 DNA reads TGTGCCAGCAGTTTGCGTCTCAATGAGCAGTTCTTC. Amino acids: CASSLRLNEQFF.

This clonotype appeared many times. CDR3 nucleotide sequence: TGTGCCAGCAGTGGTGCCGCCGGGGCCGGGGAGCTGTTTTTT. Amino acid sequence: CASSGAAGAGELFF. The J gene is TRBJ2-2, the V gene TRBV2, with a tentative D call TRBD2 (5 bases). The CDR3 has 14 residues. Trimming took 4 bases from V and 6 from J, leaving 12 bases between them. Per germline, CDR1 SNHLY and CDR2 FYNNEI.

This clonotype has a handful of counts. V and J are TRBV5-4 and TRBJ1-3; D remains ambiguous. Germline CDR1 SGHNT, CDR2 YYREEE (reference sequence). V lost 0 bases to trimming and J lost 1 base, with 5 bases between them. The CDR3 sequence is 14 residues long. CDR3 in DNA: TGTGCCAGCAGCTTGGATCCTTCTGGAAACACCATATATTTT. Its protein product is CASSLDPSGNTIYF.

The chain carries TRBV9 and TRBJ1-6; D gene uncertain. This CDR3 comprises 13 residues. CDR1 is SGDLS and CDR2 is YYNGEE in the germline V gene. Trimming left V 7 bases short and J 6 bases short, with 11 bases between. CDR3 sequence: CASGDELNSPLHF. The CDR3 DNA reads as TGTGCCAGCGGCGACGAGCTTAATTCACCCCTCCACTTT.

The table lists this clonotype with many counts. The chain uses TRBV12-3 or TRBV12-4 and TRBJ2-7; weak D call: TRBD1 (5 bases). The CDR3 is 12 amino acids. V gave up 8 bases and J gave up 7 bases, with 15 bases separating them. The CDR3 DNA follows: TGTGCCAGCGGATCACCATCAGGGGAGCAGTACGTC. Residues: CASGSPSGEQYV.

There are a few counts of this clonotype. The chain recombines TRBV28 with TRBJ2-3, with D hard to call. Deletions cut 3 bases from V and 1 base from J, with 8 bases between. This CDR3 region has 14 residues. Germline values: CDR1 MDHEN, CDR2 SYDVKM. Here the CDR3 reads CASSFLSGTDTQYF. Here the CDR3 DNA reads TGTGCCAGCAGTTTTCTGTCGGGCACAGATACGCAGTATTTT.

This clonotype was counted between two and nine times. The V and J genes are TRBV7-3 and TRBJ2-3; no clear D. CDR1 is SGHTA and CDR2 is FQGTGA in the germline V gene. V gave up 5 bases and J gave up 1 base, with 16 bases separating them. The CDR3 totals 16 residues. The CDR3 protein is CASSPSRVRRTDTQYF. In nucleotides, the CDR3 is TGTGCCAGCAGCCCCTCCCGGGTGCGACGCACAGATACGCAGTATTTT.

The chain links TRBV9 to TRBJ2-3; maybe TRBD2 (5 bases). V lost 4 bases to trimming and J lost 0 bases, with 9 bases between them. Germline loops: CDR1 SGDLS, CDR2 YYNGEE. CDR3 length equals 14 residues. CDR3: CASSFSVSTDTQYF. The CDR3 region has the DNA TGTGCCAGCAGCTTTAGCGTAAGCACAGATACGCAGTATTTT.

This clonotype has more than one count but fewer than ten. This rearrangement joins TRBV6-5 to TRBJ1-2, with no clear D. The V and J ends lost 6 bases and 5 bases respectively, with 19 bases between them. Germline loops: CDR1 MNHEY, CDR2 SVGAGI. The CDR3 extends over 15 amino acids. CDR3 sequence (DNA): TGTGCCAGCAGATTGGGAGCCGGACCCTTTTATGGCTACACCTTC. Its translation: CASRLGAGPFYGYTF.

This clonotype was seen at least ten times. V gene TRBV10-3 combines with J gene TRBJ2-5, with 9 nucleotides matching TRBD2. This CDR3 spans 14 amino acids. J gave up 5 bases and V 10 bases, and 11 bases lay outside the gene matches. Looked up from germline, CDR1 is ENHRY and CDR2 is SYGVKD. DNA of the CDR3: TGTGCCACCTCTGCCGGGACTAGCAGTGAGACCCAGTACTTC. Its protein is CATSAGTSSETQYF.

J is TRBJ1-5 and V is TRBV6-6; unclear D gene. The CDR3 is 15 amino acids. V dropped 2 bases and J dropped 1 base, with 9 bases sitting between them. Germline loops: CDR1 MNHNY, CDR2 SVGAGI (reference sequence). The DNA for the CDR3 is TGTGCCAGCAGTTACGTTGGGCACAGCAATCAGCCCCAGCATTTT. Its protein is CASSYVGHSNQPQHF.

In DNA form, the CDR3 reads TGCGCCAGCACCCCGGGGAGATACTATAATTCACCCCTCCACTTT. Residues: CASTPGRYYNSPLHF. The rearrangement uses TRBV23-1 and TRBJ1-6; D not resolved. TRBV23-1 is placed among ORFs of uncertain function. Trimming took off 7 bases at V and 3 bases at J, with 13 bases between the two ends. CDR3 length: 15 amino acids.